The following is a T cell receptor (beta chain) sequence with its context. The target antigen is unknown. The data were taken from a study of cytomegalovirus exposure and HLA in healthy donors. Findings and caveats of the study: The tendency of first-cohort TCR clusters to co-occur in the roughly 110 validation repertoires was the finding of a later analysis. Among TCR sequences, most were rare, though some public TCRs appeared in many donors. Cytomegalovirus association was assigned to over 150 TCR beta chains.

The CDR3 spans 14 residues. The germline CDR1 and CDR2 sequences are SGHTA and FQGNSA. V was cut by 3 bases and J by 3 bases, with 12 bases left in between. Method: immunoSEQ multiplex PCR; TCRdb's copy keeps in-frame clones and lacks some. The repertoire has 130,000 or so clones, about 88% of them found once; the top ten carry about 10%. The receptor comes from a woman aged 18-30 years in good health and CMV-seropositive. The sequencing sample was made of PBMCs. The chain uses TRBV7-2 and TRBJ2-7; a possible D gene is TRBD2 (5 bases). The CDR3 loop reads CASSFGPSIYEQYF. Here the CDR3 DNA reads TGTGCCAGCAGCTTTGGTCCTAGCATCTACGAGCAGTACTTC.